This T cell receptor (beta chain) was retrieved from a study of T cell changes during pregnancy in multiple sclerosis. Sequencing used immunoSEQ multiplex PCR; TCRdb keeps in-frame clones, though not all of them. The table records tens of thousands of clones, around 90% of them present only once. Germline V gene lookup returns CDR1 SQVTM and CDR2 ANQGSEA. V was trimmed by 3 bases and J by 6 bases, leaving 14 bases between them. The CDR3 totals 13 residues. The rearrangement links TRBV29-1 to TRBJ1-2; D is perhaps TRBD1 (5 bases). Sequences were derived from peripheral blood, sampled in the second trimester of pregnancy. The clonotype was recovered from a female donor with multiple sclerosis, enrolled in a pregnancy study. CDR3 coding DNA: TGCAGCGTTGACAGGGTAGTGGGCCATGGCTACACCTTC. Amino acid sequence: CSVDRVVGHGYTF.